This passage covers 26 T cell receptor beta chains from one sample sequenced in a study of T-cell reconstitution after alpha-beta-depleted transplantation in children. Unique molecular identifiers featured in how the TCRbeta library was prepared. TCRdb called the PCR reads again in MiXCR, with one record for every CDR3 protein. The table lists 250,000 to 350,000 distinct CDR3 sequences, over 8% of them singletons. The material was PBMCs from the stem cell graft donor, obtained from the stem cell graft. These receptors were taken from a human donor who donated a stem cell graft to a child with SCID.

The chain links TRBV20-1 to TRBJ1-1; perhaps TRBD1 as D (5 bases). The CDR3 loop spans 14 amino acids. The germline CDR1 and CDR2 sequences are DFQATT and SNEGSKA (reference sequence). V lost 3 bases, J lost 4 bases, and 15 bases lay in between. CDR3 nucleotides: TGCAGTGCTAGTCCCAGGACATTGGGCACTGAAGCTTTCTTT. Protein product: CSASPRTLGTEAFF.

The CDR3 here is CATRFGLTTEAFF. The CDR3 DNA reads as TGTGCCACCCGATTTGGGTTGACCACTGAAGCTTTCTTT. The V call is TRBV18, the J call TRBJ1-1; no clear D. CDR3 length: 13 amino acids. Germline V gives CDR1 KGHSH, CDR2 LQKENI. V was cut by 10 bases and J by 4 bases, with 16 bases left in between. The entire variable domain, with the rest obtained from reference TRBV18 and TRBJ1-1, is as follows: NAGVMQNPRHLVRRRGQEARLRCSPMKGHSHVYWYRQLPEEGLKFMVYLQKENIIDESGMPKERFSAEFPKEGPSILRIQQVVRGDSAAYFCATRFGLTTEAFFGQGTRLTVV.

The rearrangement joins TRBV7-2 to TRBJ1-6, with a possible D match to TRBD1 (5 bases). The CDR3 totals 14 residues. The V end lost 1 base, the J end lost 7 bases, and 8 bases lay between the germline ends. Per germline, CDR1 SGHTA and CDR2 FQGNSA. The CDR3 region has the DNA TGTGCCAGCAGCTTAGTGGGGGTCAATTCACCCCTCCACTTT. Protein: CASSLVGVNSPLHF.

Details on this clonotype: A much larger clonotype is one base distant, so this may be a read error. V and J are TRBV25-1 and TRBJ2-5; D not certain. Germline V CDR1 and CDR2: MGHDK, SYGVNS. There are 15 residues in the CDR3. The germline V and J ends were trimmed by 3 bases and 1 base, with 12 bases remaining between them. The CDR3 DNA sequence: TGTGCCAGCAGTGATCCTAGTCCGTGCCAAGAGACCCAGTACTTC. This encodes CASSDPSPCQETQYF.

This chain uses TRBV27 with TRBJ2-7; TRBD2 might be the D (6 bases). There are 14 residues in the CDR3. Trimming took 2 bases from V and 5 from J, leaving 13 bases between them. Germline CDR1 reads MNHEY; CDR2 reads SMNVEV (reference sequence). CDR3 in DNA: TGTGCCAGCAGTTTAATCGCAGGGAGGAACGAGCAGTACTTC. Its translation: CASSLIAGRNEQYF.

In the case of this clonotype: This may arise from a read error, as a much more abundant clone is one base away. CDR3 coding DNA: TGCGCCCGCAGCGGCCGGGACAGGTGGGACGAGCAGTACTTC. Its protein product is CARSGRDRWDEQYF. This chain links TRBV5-1 with TRBJ2-7; 8 nucleotides line up with TRBD1. This CDR3 region has 14 residues. Germline lookup yields CDR1 SGHRS and CDR2 YFSETQ.

The genes are TRBV5-6 and TRBJ2-7; possible D gene TRBD2, 7 bases. Trimming cost V 3 bases and J 5 bases, with 12 bases left between them. The germline V gene encodes CDR1 SGHDT and CDR2 YYEEEE. The CDR3 loop spans 13 amino acids. This CDR3 reads CASSWAGANEQYF. The CDR3 nucleotides are TGTGCCAGCAGCTGGGCGGGGGCGAACGAGCAGTACTTC.

The chain combines TRBV10-3 with TRBJ2-2; a possible D gene is TRBD1 (6 bases). Looked up from germline, CDR1 is ENHRY and CDR2 is SYGVKD. The CDR3 covers 16 residues. The V and J ends lost 0 bases and 1 base respectively, with 9 bases between them. CDR3 loop: CAISESWTVNTGELFF. In DNA, the CDR3 is TGTGCCATCAGTGAGTCTTGGACAGTGAACACCGGGGAGCTGTTTTTT.

This clonotype was counted only a few times. This chain joins TRBV7-9 and TRBJ2-2, with D possibly called TRBD1 or TRBD2 (5 bases each). This CDR3 region has 14 residues. Germline assignment: CDR1 SEHNR and CDR2 FQNEAQ (reference sequence). V dropped 5 bases and J dropped 4 bases, with 11 bases sitting between them. The CDR3 reads CASSQSGSTGELFF. The CDR3 DNA follows: TGTGCCAGCAGCCAGTCAGGGAGCACCGGGGAGCTGTTTTTT. Filled out from reference TRBV7-9 and TRBJ2-2, the complete variable domain reads DTGVSQNPRHKITKRGQNVTFRCDPISEHNRLYWYRQTLGQGPEFLTYFQNEAQLEKSRLLSDRFSAERPKGSFSTLEIQRTEQGDSAMYLCASSQSGSTGELFFGEGSRLTVL.

The V call is TRBV6-5, the J call TRBJ2-1; possible D gene TRBD1, 5 bases. The V and J ends lost 6 bases and 3 bases respectively, with 12 bases between them. Germline CDR1 and CDR2: MNHEY and SVGAGI. The length of the CDR3 is 14 residues. The CDR3 loop reads CASSKEGDYNEQFF. CDR3 in DNA: TGTGCCAGCAGCAAAGAAGGGGACTACAATGAGCAGTTCTTC.

This clonotype was seen ten or more times. This chain joins TRBV10-3 and TRBJ1-1; 9 nucleotides match TRBD1. This CDR3 spans 13 amino acids. The V gene's germline CDR1 is ENHRY and CDR2 SYGVKD. The V gene end was trimmed by 6 bases and the J gene end by 1 base; junction bases not matched to a gene: 0. In DNA, the CDR3 is TGTGCCATCAGGGGACAGGGGAACACTGAAGCTTTCTTT. Protein product: CAIRGQGNTEAFF.

The gene calls are TRBV5-5 and TRBJ2-7; perhaps TRBD1 as D (6 bases). The V gene lost 4 bases and the J gene lost 3 bases, with 14 bases spanning the gap. Per the germline V gene, CDR1 is SGHKS and CDR2 is YYEKEE (reference sequence). This CDR3 spans 14 amino acids. The CDR3 DNA reads as TGTGCCAGCAGCCTATGGGACACCTTCTACGAGCAGTACTTC. Amino acids: CASSLWDTFYEQYF.

At least ten counts were recorded for this clonotype. V and J are TRBV3-1 and TRBJ2-3, with D possibly being TRBD2 (6 bases). This CDR3 is 16 amino acids long. CDR1 and CDR2 from the germline V gene are LGHDT and YNNKEL (reference sequence). V was clipped by 6 bases and J by 6 bases, with 22 bases between them. The chain's CDR3 is CASRAIGTSSGDTQYF. The DNA of the CDR3 is TGTGCCAGCAGGGCGATCGGGACTTCGTCGGGGGATACGCAGTATTTT.

The J gene is TRBJ2-5, the V gene TRBV20-1, with a possible D match to TRBD2 (5 bases). CDR3 length: 13 residues. The ends were cut back, 5 bases at V and 2 bases at J, with 12 bases in the middle. The germline CDR1 and CDR2 sequences are DFQATT and SNEGSKA (reference sequence). The CDR3 sequence is CSADTGLQETQYF. The CDR3 DNA reads TGCAGTGCTGACACGGGATTACAAGAGACCCAGTACTTC.

This sequence joins TRBV7-8 and TRBJ1-3, with unresolved D. Germline-derived CDR1 and CDR2 are SGHVS and FQNEAQ. There are 12 residues in the CDR3. Trimming shortened V by 6 bases and J by 8 bases, and 11 bases separated the two germline ends. The CDR3 DNA reads TGTGCCAGCAGTCCTCAGCTGGACACCATATATTTT. It encodes CASSPQLDTIYF. The full variable domain, with the rest looked up from reference TRBV7-8 and TRBJ1-3, is GAGVSQSPRYKVAKRGQDVALRCDPISGHVSLFWYQQALGQGPEFLTYFQNEAQLDKSGLPSDRFFAERPEGSVSTLKIQRTQQEDSAVYLCASSPQLDTIYFGEGSWLTVV.

A few counts support this clonotype. V and J are TRBV7-9 and TRBJ2-7; maybe TRBD1 (6 bases). CDR3 length equals 14 residues. Trimming cost V 5 bases and J 3 bases, with 14 bases left between them. Per the germline V gene, CDR1 is SEHNR and CDR2 is FQNEAQ (reference sequence). CDR3 region: CASSLGQSNYEQYF. DNA for the CDR3: TGTGCCAGCAGCCTCGGACAGAGTAACTACGAGCAGTACTTC.

This chain uses TRBV9 with TRBJ2-7; the D is unclear. This CDR3 spans 14 amino acids. V dropped 0 bases and J dropped 0 bases, with 7 bases sitting between them. Germline assignment: CDR1 SGDLS and CDR2 YYNGEE. The CDR3 here is CASSVAYGSYEQYF. CDR3 in DNA: TGTGCCAGCAGCGTAGCGTACGGCTCCTACGAGCAGTACTTC.

J is TRBJ2-7 and V is TRBV6-5; TRBD1 agrees at 8 bases. The CDR3 consists of 15 residues. Germline V CDR1 and CDR2: MNHEY, SVGAGI. Unmatched junction bases numbered 5, after V lost 2 bases and J lost 2 bases. CDR3 sequence (DNA): TGTGCCAGCAGTTACGGACAGGGCCCCACCTACGAGCAGTACTTC. This gives the protein CASSYGQGPTYEQYF.

Many counts were recorded for this clonotype. This chain uses TRBV6-5 with TRBJ2-2; the D is unclear. Deletions cut 3 bases from V and 7 bases from J, with 3 bases between. Germline CDR1 MNHEY, CDR2 SVGAGI. This CDR3 comprises 11 residues. CDR3 loop: CASSYHGELFF. CDR3 bases: TGTGCCAGCAGTTATCACGGGGAGCTGTTTTTT.

V usage is TRBV5-1 and J usage is TRBJ2-7; 7 bases align to TRBD1. J gave up 0 bases and V 4 bases, and 7 bases lay outside the gene matches. The CDR3 length is 15 residues. The germline CDR1 and CDR2 sequences are SGHRS and YFSETQ. CDR3 DNA sequence: TGCGCCAGCAGCGCACTACAGGGGTACTCCTACGAGCAGTACTTC. This translates into CASSALQGYSYEQYF.

This clonotype was picked up a small number of times. This chain uses TRBV6-5 with TRBJ1-1, with D maybe TRBD1 (5 bases). With 7 bases removed from V and 1 base from J, the gap between germline ends came to 13 bases. Germline V lookup: CDR1 MNHEY, CDR2 SVGAGI. The CDR3 contains 14 residues. DNA for the CDR3: TGTGCCAGCACCGGTGGGGGGGAGAACACTGAAGCTTTCTTT. As protein: CASTGGGENTEAFF.

The chain uses TRBV12-3 or TRBV12-4 and TRBJ2-2; 10 bases are shared with TRBD2. The CDR3 extends over 17 amino acids. V gave up 2 bases and J gave up 5 bases; unmatched junction bases: 8. In DNA, the CDR3 is TGTGCCAGCAGTTTAAGGGCTAGCGGGGGAAAAACCGGGGAGCTGTTTTTT. Translated, it gives CASSLRASGGKTGELFF.

This clonotype appeared a few times. The rearrangement joins TRBV19 to TRBJ1-2, with 7 bases identical to TRBD1. This CDR3 is 11 amino acids long. The V and J ends lost 6 bases and 11 bases, in that order; junction bases with no gene match: 6. Germline values: CDR1 LNHDA, CDR2 SQIVND (reference sequence). The CDR3 coding sequence is TGTGCCAGTAGACGACAGGGCGTTTACACCTTC. Translation gives CASRRQGVYTF.

This clonotype was counted only a few times. The chain carries TRBV3-1 and TRBJ2-1; the match to TRBD2 covers 11 bases. CDR1 and CDR2 from the germline V gene are LGHDT and YNNKEL (reference sequence). J lost 6 bases, V lost 3 bases, and 1 base had no gene match. The CDR3 spans 14 residues. The CDR3 sequence is CASSHLAGGNEQFF. The CDR3 bases are TGTGCCAGCAGCCACCTAGCGGGGGGCAATGAGCAGTTCTTC.

This clonotype was detected only a few times. The chain uses TRBV20-1 and TRBJ2-7, with D tentatively TRBD1 (5 bases). There are 17 residues in the CDR3. V was trimmed by 0 bases and J by 6 bases, leaving 24 bases between them. Germline V gene data show CDR1 as DFQATT and CDR2 as SNEGSKA (reference sequence). CDR3 residues: CSARDPAGLPLIGEQYF. Here the CDR3 DNA reads TGCAGTGCTAGAGATCCGGCAGGGCTTCCCCTCATTGGCGAGCAGTACTTC.

Ten or more counts support this clonotype. The genes are TRBV12-3 or TRBV12-4 and TRBJ1-1; D call uncertain. The CDR3 is made up of 13 amino acids. Trimming cost V 5 bases and J 1 base, with 8 bases left between them. CDR3 residues: CASSTYRNTEAFF. The CDR3 DNA sequence: TGTGCCAGCAGTACTTATAGGAACACTGAAGCTTTCTTT.